This is a list of T cell receptor beta chains from one sample in a study of control samples from healthy donors and cancer patients. Assay used: immunoSEQ multiplex PCR; TCRdb lists only in-frame clones, some missing. The sample carries about 83,000 clones, 91% recorded once. Sample: blood. The receptors come from a middle-aged man in good health. Each CDR3 is given with its conserved first and last residue. The order of the fields is V gene, clone size, D gene, J gene, CDR3 protein, CDR3 DNA. The D gene is left open where the match is weak. Clone size is shown for a subset of rows, as once, few, many or a class of expanded clone.

V gene: TRBV5-1
clone size: .
D gene: TRBD1
J gene: TRBJ2-5
CDR3 protein: CASSRDRAKETQYF
CDR3 DNA: TGCGCCAGCAGTCGGGACAGGGCGAAAGAGACCCAGTACTTC

V gene: TRBV15
clone size: .
D gene: .
J gene: TRBJ2-3
CDR3 protein: CATGYSTDTQYF
CDR3 DNA: TGTGCCACCGGATATAGCACAGATACGCAGTATTTT

V gene: TRBV10-3
clone size: .
D gene: .
J gene: TRBJ1-1
CDR3 protein: CAISELQTNTEAFF
CDR3 DNA: TGTGCCATCAGTGAGTTGCAGACGAACACTGAAGCTTTCTTT

V gene: TRBV7-9
clone size: .
D gene: .
J gene: TRBJ2-3
CDR3 protein: CASEPPTTDTQYF
CDR3 DNA: TGTGCCAGCGAACCTCCTACCACAGATACGCAGTATTTT

V gene: TRBV27
clone size: .
D gene: TRBD2
J gene: TRBJ2-3
CDR3 protein: CASSLALAGTDTQYF
CDR3 DNA: TGTGCCAGCAGTTTAGCCCTAGCGGGGACAGATACGCAGTATTTT

V gene: TRBV6-5
clone size: .
D gene: TRBD1
J gene: TRBJ1-1
CDR3 protein: CASSSGGPEAFF
CDR3 DNA: TGTGCCAGCAGCTCAGGGGGACCTGAAGCTTTCTTT

V gene: TRBV7-9
clone size: .
D gene: TRBD1
J gene: TRBJ1-6
CDR3 protein: CASSVGQGNSPLHF
CDR3 DNA: TGTGCCAGCAGCGTGGGACAGGGTAATTCACCCCTCCACTTT

V gene: TRBV5-1
clone size: .
D gene: .
J gene: TRBJ1-4
CDR3 protein: CASTLGGTNEKLFF
CDR3 DNA: TGCGCCAGCACCCTGGGGGGGACTAATGAAAAACTGTTTTTT

V gene: TRBV7-2
clone size: once
D gene: TRBD1
J gene: TRBJ2-1
CDR3 protein: CASSSSQGVNEQFF
CDR3 DNA: TGTGCCAGCAGTTCGTCTCAGGGGGTTAATGAGCAGTTCTTC

V gene: TRBV12-3/TRBV12-4
clone size: .
D gene: .
J gene: TRBJ2-5
CDR3 protein: CASSFRPPETQYF
CDR3 DNA: TGTGCCAGCAGTTTCCGGCCCCCGGAGACCCAGTACTTC

V gene: TRBV5-6
clone size: .
D gene: .
J gene: TRBJ1-3
CDR3 protein: CASSVLLGGSGNTIYF
CDR3 DNA: TGTGCCAGCAGCGTCCTCCTAGGGGGCTCTGGAAACACCATATATTTT

V gene: TRBV3-1/TRBV3-2
clone size: .
D gene: TRBD1
J gene: TRBJ1-1
CDR3 protein: CASKGGRNTEAFF
CDR3 DNA: TGTGCCAGTAAAGGGGGCAGGAACACTGAAGCTTTCTTT

V gene: TRBV3-1/TRBV3-2
clone size: .
D gene: .
J gene: TRBJ2-3
CDR3 protein: CASSAWGDTQYF
CDR3 DNA: TGTGCCAGCAGCGCGTGGGGGGATACGCAGTATTTT

V gene: TRBV5-1
clone size: .
D gene: TRBD2
J gene: TRBJ2-1
CDR3 protein: CASSLVTSGGGEQFF
CDR3 DNA: TGCGCCAGCAGCTTGGTAACTAGCGGGGGTGGTGAGCAGTTCTTC

V gene: TRBV29-1
clone size: .
D gene: .
J gene: TRBJ2-3
CDR3 protein: CSVDRERTVSTDTQYF
CDR3 DNA: TGCAGCGTTGATCGGGAGCGGACAGTAAGCACAGATACGCAGTATTTT

V gene: TRBV5-1
clone size: .
D gene: .
J gene: TRBJ2-3
CDR3 protein: CASSLDRPQADTQYF
CDR3 DNA: TGCGCCAGCAGCTTGGACAGGCCTCAGGCAGATACGCAGTATTTT

V gene: TRBV27
clone size: once
D gene: .
J gene: TRBJ1-1
CDR3 protein: CASSPKRTLEAFF
CDR3 DNA: TGTGCCAGCAGTCCTAAGCGGACGCTCGAAGCTTTCTTT

V gene: TRBV2
clone size: few
D gene: .
J gene: TRBJ1-2
CDR3 protein: CARHEGGGYTF
CDR3 DNA: TGTGCCAGACACGAAGGGGGAGGCTACACCTTC

V gene: TRBV5-1
clone size: .
D gene: .
J gene: TRBJ1-3
CDR3 protein: CASSLEAGGNTIYF
CDR3 DNA: TGCGCCAGCAGCTTGGAGGCAGGGGGAAACACCATATATTTT